Below, 3 T cell receptor beta chains from the same sample are listed, as sequenced in a study of blood T cell repertoires in COVID-19. Method: immunoSEQ multiplex PCR; TCRdb's copy keeps in-frame clones and lacks some. The table records around 250,000 clones, around 90% of them present only once. The sequenced sample was PBMCs or T cells enriched from blood (not recorded which). The origin of the receptors is a woman aged 40 to 55 who had been exposed to COVID-19.

The chain joins TRBV5-1 to TRBJ2-7, with D perhaps matching TRBD1 (6 bases). The length of the CDR3 is 14 residues. In germline, CDR1 is SGHRS, CDR2 YFSETQ. Between the trimmed V and J ends, which lost 0 bases and 2 bases, there was a span of 9 bases. The CDR3: CASSLDQGTYEQYF. DNA for the CDR3: TGCGCCAGCAGCTTGGACCAGGGGACCTACGAGCAGTACTTC.

The genes are TRBV7-3 and TRBJ2-1, with 8 bases fitting TRBD2. CDR1 is SGHTA, CDR2 FQGTGA, per germline. Trimming cost V 2 bases and J 8 bases; bases outside gene matches: 14. The CDR3 is 17 amino acids. CDR3 DNA sequence: TGTGCCAGCAGCTTATCTCACGGGAGGGGTTCAGAGGATGAGCAGTTCTTC. This codes for CASSLSHGRGSEDEQFF.

The gene calls are TRBV5-4 and TRBJ2-3; 8 nucleotides agree with TRBD1. CDR1 and CDR2 from the germline V gene are SGHNT and YYREEE (reference sequence). V dropped 4 bases and J dropped 1; count of bases not matched to a gene: 2. This CDR3 region has 14 residues. The CDR3 DNA reads as TGTGCCAGCAGCCCGGGACAGGGCACAGATACGCAGTATTTT. Translating it yields CASSPGQGTDTQYF.